This T cell receptor beta chain came from a study of memory CD4+ T cells and cytomegalovirus serostatus. General study findings and limits: The CMV-associated TCR signature appears largely within the CD4+ memory repertoire. Median bootstrapped AUC for CMV status was approximately 0.95 originally, 0.85 to 0.92 US-trained.

With respect to this clone: The antigen is unknown.

The sort gate was single viable CD3+CD4+CD8-CD45RO+ cells for memory CD4+ T cells. CMV serostatus came from serum IgG against pp150, pp28, p38, p52. Method: immunoSEQ multiplex PCR; TCRdb's copy keeps in-frame clones and lacks some. This repertoire shows approximately 74,000 clones, around 76% found once; its top ten account for 4% to 5.5%. The CDR3 runs to 15 residues. The V end lost 6 bases, the J end lost 4 bases, and 17 bases lay between the germline ends. The germline V gene has CDR1 MDHEN and CDR2 SYDVKM. This TCR derives from an adult in good health and CMV-seropositive. This sequence joins TRBV28 and TRBJ2-3; D is perhaps TRBD2 (5 bases). The sample consisted of memory CD4+ T cells from blood. CDR3 sequence (DNA): TGTGCCAGCAGACCTACGAGGGTCCCTGCAGATACGCAGTATTTT. It codes for CASRPTRVPADTQYF.